The rows below give T cell receptor beta chains drawn from one sample of a study of T cell responses to AZD1222 COVID-19 vaccine. Data came from immunoSEQ multiplex PCR; TCRdb stores just in-frame clones and leaves some out. The top ten hold about a fifth of the sample, which has fewer than 50,000 clones, about 82% seen once. Specimen: peripheral blood, collected 28 days after the second dose of the MenACWY control vaccine. The source of these receptors is an adult who received the MenACWY meningococcal vaccine as a control. CDR3s include the opening cysteine and the closing phenylalanine or tryptophan. The D gene is left open where the match is weak. Size tells how often a clone was seen (once, few, many) or the class of an expanded clone, and some rows leave it out.

cdr3_length	j_call	d_call	v_call	clone_size	cdr3_nt	cdr3_aa
16	TRBJ2-7	-	TRBV7-8	-	TGTGCCAGCAGGCCCTTAACAGGGAGCGAATCCTACGAGCAGTACTTC	CASRPLTGSESYEQYF
13	TRBJ1-5	-	TRBV7-8	few	TGTGCCAGCCGTAGGGCCCTCAATCAGCCCCAGCATTTT	CASRRALNQPQHF
13	TRBJ1-1	-	TRBV10-3	-	TGTGCCATCAGTGAGAAGATTAACACTGAAGCTTTCTTT	CAISEKINTEAFF
15	TRBJ1-2	-	TRBV11-3	-	TGTGCCAGCAGCTCGACGGAAGGAGATTCAAATGGCTACACCTTC	CASSSTEGDSNGYTF
17	TRBJ2-2	TRBD2	TRBV27	-	TGTGCCAGCAGTTTATCCCTAGCGGGGGGAGTCACCGGGGAGCTGTTTTTT	CASSLSLAGGVTGELFF
14	TRBJ2-3	TRBD2	TRBV5-4	-	TGTGCCAGCAGCCTGACTAGCGACACAGATACGCAGTATTTT	CASSLTSDTDTQYF
16	TRBJ1-1	TRBD1	TRBV5-1	-	TGCGCCAGCAGCACGGGACAGGGGGCCGGAAACACTGAAGCTTTCTTT	CASSTGQGAGNTEAFF
15	TRBJ1-5	-	TRBV6-5	-	TGTGCCAGCAGTCGAACCGGCCTCTCCAACCAGCCCCAGCATTTT	CASSRTGLSNQPQHF
13	TRBJ2-3	-	TRBV10-1	-	TGCGCCAGCAGTGAGGCGGCCACAGATACGCAGTATTTT	CASSEAATDTQYF
16	TRBJ2-2	TRBD1	TRBV7-9	once	TGTGCCAGCAGCTTAGGACAGGGGGGAAACACCGGGGAGCTGTTTTTT	CASSLGQGGNTGELFF
15	TRBJ2-7	TRBD1	TRBV28	-	TGTGCCAGCAGTTTGGGTCCGGACAGGGGCTCCGAGCAGTACTTC	CASSLGPDRGSEQYF
12	TRBJ1-2	-	TRBV5-6	few	TGTGCCAGCAGCTTGGTGGACGGTGGCTACACCTTC	CASSLVDGGYTF
14	TRBJ2-7	-	TRBV15	-	TGTGCCACCAGCAGAGGGGGACACCTCTACGAGCAGTACTTC	CATSRGGHLYEQYF
14	TRBJ2-2	-	TRBV29-1	-	TGCAGCGCAGTTGGGTGGGTGGACACCGGGGAGCTGTTTTTT	CSAVGWVDTGELFF
12	TRBJ1-1	-	TRBV19	-	TGTGCCAGTAGTATAGGAGACGGAGAAGCTTTCTTT	CASSIGDGEAFF
16	TRBJ1-6	-	TRBV10-3	-	TGTGCCATCAGCCCCTTTCTCAGCTCCTATAATTCACCCCTCCACTTT	CAISPFLSSYNSPLHF
12	TRBJ2-3	-	TRBV25-1	-	TGTGCTAGTAGCGGACCGCGGTATACGCAGTATTTT	CASSGPRYTQYF
11	TRBJ2-5	-	TRBV28	once	TGTGCCAGCAGTTTGGGAGAGACCCAGTACTTC	CASSLGETQYF
18	TRBJ2-7	TRBD2	TRBV7-8	-	TGTGCCAGCAGCTTATACCCCAATAGCGGGAGGGCCGCCTACGAGCAGTACTTC	CASSLYPNSGRAAYEQYF
14	TRBJ2-5	-	TRBV5-1	-	TGCGCCAGCAGCTTGGCTAGTGGCCAAGAGACCCAGTACTTC	CASSLASGQETQYF
17	TRBJ2-1	-	TRBV11-2	-	TGTGCCAGCAGCTTACCCAGGGACTTCACCCCTTACAATGAGCAGTTCTTC	CASSLPRDFTPYNEQFF
15	TRBJ1-1	TRBD1	TRBV18	-	TGTGCCAGCTCACCACAGGGACAGGGAAACACTGAAGCTTTCTTT	CASSPQGQGNTEAFF
11	TRBJ2-7	-	TRBV7-2	-	TGTGCCAGCAGCCAGGACTCTGAGCAGTACTTC	CASSQDSEQYF
14	TRBJ1-2	-	TRBV4-1	-	TGCGCCAGCAGCCCCATTCGAGCTAACTATGGCTACACCTTC	CASSPIRANYGYTF
15	TRBJ2-7	TRBD1	TRBV27	few	TGTGCCAGCAGTTTAGGGGGACAGGGGGGGTACGAGCAGTACTTC	CASSLGGQGGYEQYF
13	TRBJ1-2	-	TRBV2	-	TGTGCCAGCAGCGAACAGGAGAACTATGGCTACACCTTC	CASSEQENYGYTF
14	TRBJ1-4	-	TRBV28	-	TGTGCCAGCGGACCGATAATGGACAATGAAAAACTGTTTTTT	CASGPIMDNEKLFF
17	TRBJ2-1	TRBD1	TRBV7-9	-	TGTGCCAGCAGCCCTAACCAGTTCCGGGACAGATACAATGAGCAGTTCTTC	CASSPNQFRDRYNEQFF
18	TRBJ1-5	TRBD1	TRBV7-3	medium-sized	TGTGCCAGCAGCCTCCCGGTATACCGGGACAGGGAGCAACAGCCCCAGCATTTT	CASSLPVYRDREQQPQHF
15	TRBJ1-6	-	TRBV27	once	TGTGCCAGCAGTTTATCTGGGGGGGCTGGGTCACCCCTCCACTTT	CASSLSGGAGSPLHF
14	TRBJ2-3	-	TRBV27	-	TGTGCCAGCAGTCTAAGCTTGGGAACAGATACGCAGTATTTT	CASSLSLGTDTQYF
13	TRBJ2-5	-	TRBV5-1	-	TGCGCCAGCAGCTCTCCTAGACTCGAGACCCAGTACTTC	CASSSPRLETQYF